The entry below describes one T cell receptor (beta chain). Every bit of the isolated RNA underwent reverse transcription, so sequencing read expressed TCRB transcripts. Sequencing was performed with immunoSEQ multiplex PCR; in TCRdb, only in-frame clones are kept and a portion is missing. The sample has 120,000 to 150,000 clones; around 51% are singletons. Every single donor gave one heparinised blood draw, and these averaged approximately 120 mL. These data are taken from a study of beta chain features in type 1 diabetes. Overall study context: Sorted cells numbering some 110,000,000 were examined across all samples.

The V gene's germline CDR1 is LGHNA and CDR2 YNFKEQ. The CDR3 is made up of 14 amino acids. Trimming at V came to 0 bases and at J to 6 bases, leaving 3 bases not matched to a gene. The source of this sequence is a man younger than 35 in good health. The rearrangement uses TRBV4-2 and TRBJ2-5; 8 nucleotides match TRBD2. Sequencing was performed on Tregs from blood. The CDR3 region has the DNA TGTGCCAGCAGCCAAGATGCGGGGGGAAAGACCCAGTACTTC. This translates into CASSQDAGGKTQYF.